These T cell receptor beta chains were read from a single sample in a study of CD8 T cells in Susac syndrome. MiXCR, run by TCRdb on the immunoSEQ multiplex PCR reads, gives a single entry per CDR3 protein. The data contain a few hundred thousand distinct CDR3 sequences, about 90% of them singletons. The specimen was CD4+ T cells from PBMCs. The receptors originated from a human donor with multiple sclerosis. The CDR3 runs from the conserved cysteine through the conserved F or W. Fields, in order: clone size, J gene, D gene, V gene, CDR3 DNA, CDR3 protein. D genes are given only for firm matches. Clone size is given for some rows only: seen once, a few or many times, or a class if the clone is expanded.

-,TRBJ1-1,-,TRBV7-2,TGTGCCAGCAGCCCCGGAGGAGCTTTAGAGAAAGCTTTCTTT,CASSPGGALEKAFF
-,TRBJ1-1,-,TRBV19,TGTGCCAGTAGTATCAGTCGGGGTGGGAACACTGAAGCTTTCTTT,CASSISRGGNTEAFF
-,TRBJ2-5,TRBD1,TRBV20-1,TGCAGTGCCCTAGGACAGGGGCAAGAGACCCAGTACTTC,CSALGQGQETQYF
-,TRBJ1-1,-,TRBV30,TGTGCCTGGAGAGGGACAAAGAACACTGAAGCTTTCTTT,CAWRGTKNTEAFF
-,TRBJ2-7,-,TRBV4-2,TGTGCCAGCAGCCAAGCAGATAGGACTTCCTACGAGCAGTACTTC,CASSQADRTSYEQYF
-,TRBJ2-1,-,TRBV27,TGTGCCAGCAGTTTTACTGCCAGCCACATTTACAATGAGCAGTTCTTC,CASSFTASHIYNEQFF
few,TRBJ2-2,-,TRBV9,TGTGCCAGCAGCGTAGCTACCACCGGGGAGCTGTTTTTT,CASSVATTGELFF
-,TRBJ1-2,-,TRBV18,TGTGCCAGCTCACTTTCCTTCTTACAGGGAAAAGGGTATGGCTACACCTTC,CASSLSFLQGKGYGYTF
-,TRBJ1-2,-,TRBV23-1,TGCGCCAGCAGTCAATCGGGAGGAGCCGGTTATGGCTACACCTTC,CASSQSGGAGYGYTF
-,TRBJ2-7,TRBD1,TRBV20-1,TGCAGTGCTAGAGATTACCGGACAGGCGACAACGAGCAGTACTTC,CSARDYRTGDNEQYF
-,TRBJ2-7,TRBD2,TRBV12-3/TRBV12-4,TGTGCCAGCAGCCGAGCGGGGGGACGGTACGAGCAGTACTTC,CASSRAGGRYEQYF
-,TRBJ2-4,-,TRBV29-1,TGCAGCGTTGTCGTGGGGTTCGTCGGGGACATTCAGTACTTC,CSVVVGFVGDIQYF
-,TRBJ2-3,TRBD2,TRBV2,TGTGCCAGCAGTCCTAATAGCGGGGTAGGGGCAGATACGCAGTATTTT,CASSPNSGVGADTQYF
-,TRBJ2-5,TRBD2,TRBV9,TGTGCCAGCAGCGCTGGACTAGCGGGGAGAGAGACCCAGTACTTC,CASSAGLAGRETQYF
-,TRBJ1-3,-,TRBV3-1,TGTGCCAGCAGCCAATCCAGGGGTACTGGAAACACCATATATTTT,CASSQSRGTGNTIYF
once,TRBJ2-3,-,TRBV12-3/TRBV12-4,TGTGCCACCACCGCCCGAGACAGCCCCACAGATACGCAGTATTTT,CATTARDSPTDTQYF
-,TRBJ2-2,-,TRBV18,TGTGCCAGCTCACCTAGGACGGTGAACACCGGGGAGCTGTTTTTT,CASSPRTVNTGELFF
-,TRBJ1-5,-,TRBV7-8,TGTGCCAGCAGCTTACCAGGGGCGGGTCAGCCCCAGCATTTT,CASSLPGAGQPQHF
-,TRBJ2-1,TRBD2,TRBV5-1,TGCGCCAGCAGCTGGGGACTAGCGGGAGGGTCCGATGAGCAGTTCTTC,CASSWGLAGGSDEQFF
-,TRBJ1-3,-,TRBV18,TGTGCCAGCTCACCAGGGAGGAACAGGGCGAGCTCTGGAAACACCATATATTTT,CASSPGRNRASSGNTIYF
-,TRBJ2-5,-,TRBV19,TGTGCCAGTAGTAACCTGGCTTCCGAGACCCAGTACTTC,CASSNLASETQYF
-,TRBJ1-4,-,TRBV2,TGTGCCAGCAGTGTGGGGCAACAGGGCGAAAAACTGTTTTTT,CASSVGQQGEKLFF
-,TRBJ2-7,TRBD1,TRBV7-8,TGTGCCAGCAGCCGCGTAGACAGGGAATACGAGCAGTACTTC,CASSRVDREYEQYF
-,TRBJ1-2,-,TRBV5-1,TGCGCCAGCAGCTGGGATACTAACTATGGCTACACCTTC,CASSWDTNYGYTF
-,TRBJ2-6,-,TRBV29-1,TGCAGCGTTAGAGTCTCTGGGGCCAACGTCCTGACTTTC,CSVRVSGANVLTF
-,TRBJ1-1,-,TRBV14,TGTGCCAGCAGCCGATACTTCGGGGCGCTGAACACTGAAGCTTTCTTT,CASSRYFGALNTEAFF
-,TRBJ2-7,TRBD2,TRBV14,TGTGCCAGCAGCCAAGGCTTTATTAGGGCGGGAGGTGGAGACGAGCAGTACTTC,CASSQGFIRAGGGDEQYF
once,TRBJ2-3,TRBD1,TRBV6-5,TGTGCCAGCAGTTCCCCACGGACAGGGCACACAGATACGCAGTATTTT,CASSSPRTGHTDTQYF
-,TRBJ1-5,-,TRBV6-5,TGTGCCAGCAGTTACTCTCGGAATAGCAATCAGCCCCAGCATTTT,CASSYSRNSNQPQHF
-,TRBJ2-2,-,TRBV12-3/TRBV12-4,TGTGCCAGCAGATCGACAGGAAGAAGGGCCGGGGAGCTGTTTTTT,CASRSTGRRAGELFF
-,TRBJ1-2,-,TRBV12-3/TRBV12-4,TGTGCCAGCAGTTTCATCGAGGACCATGGCTACACCTTC,CASSFIEDHGYTF
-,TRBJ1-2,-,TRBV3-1,TGTGCCAGCAGCCACTTTTCAGGCTACACCTTC,CASSHFSGYTF
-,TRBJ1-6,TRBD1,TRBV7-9,TGTGCCAGCAGCCCGACAGGGGAGGTTTCACCCCTCCACTTT,CASSPTGEVSPLHF
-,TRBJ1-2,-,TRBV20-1,TGCAGTGCTCCAGGACGGCCCACAGGAGGCTACACCTTC,CSAPGRPTGGYTF
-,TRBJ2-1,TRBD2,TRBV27,TGTGCCAGCAGCTGGACTAGCGGGAGTAGAACTTTCTTC,CASSWTSGSRTFF
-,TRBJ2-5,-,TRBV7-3,TGTGCCAGCAGCTCCCTCGGGTCCCAAGAGACCCAGTACTTC,CASSSLGSQETQYF
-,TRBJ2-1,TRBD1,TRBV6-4,TGTGCCAGCAGTGACCGGGACAGATACAATGAGCAGTTCTTC,CASSDRDRYNEQFF
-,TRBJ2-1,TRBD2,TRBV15,TGTGCCACCAGCAGCTCCCTGTTTGGAGCTAGCGGGGGATTAAGGAGCTCCTACAATGAGCAGTTCTTC,CATSSSLFGASGGLRSSYNEQFF
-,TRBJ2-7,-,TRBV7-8,TGTGCCAGCGAAGAACGGGACTCCCTTGACTACGAGCAGTACTTC,CASEERDSLDYEQYF